The 6 T cell receptor beta chains in this list originate from one sample, sequenced in a study of shared clonotypes between healthy human individuals. The assay was immunoSEQ multiplex PCR, and TCRdb's table has in-frame clones only and misses some. The sample lists approximately 2,000,000 clones, approximately 92% occurring once. Positively selected for CCR7, the CD45RO-negative cells used as naive CD8 cells excluded terminally differentiated effector memory CD45RA+ cells. The specimen was naive CD8+ T cells from PBMCs. These TCRs come from a man aged 18 to 29 in good health. Some clones in this sample may be carry-over from other donors' samples.

The J gene is TRBJ2-1, the V gene TRBV9, with TRBD2 matching 9 bases. CDR1 and CDR2 (germline): SGDLS, YYNGEE. J was trimmed by 3 bases and V by 2 bases; bases with no gene match: 9. CDR3 length equals 17 residues. For the CDR3, the DNA is TGTGCCAGCAGCGTCGTGGGAGCGGGAGGCTACTACAATGAGCAGTTCTTC. This encodes CASSVVGAGGYYNEQFF.

The table lists this clone with a count of one. The V gene is TRBV11-2, the J gene TRBJ2-7, with TRBD2 identical over 8 bases. The CDR3 covers 16 residues. The V gene's germline CDR1 is SGHAT and CDR2 FQNNGV. J gave up 1 base and V 2 bases, and 7 bases lay outside the gene matches. DNA of the CDR3: TGTGCCAGCAGCTTACCCCGGGCTAGCGGGTCCTACGAGCAGTACTTC. Its translation is CASSLPRASGSYEQYF. Using reference TRBV11-2 and TRBJ2-7 for the parts outside the CDR3, the full variable domain is EAGVAQSPRYKIIEKRQSVAFWCNPISGHATLYWYQQILGQGPKLLIQFQNNGVVDDSQLPKDRFSAERLKGVDSTLKIQPAKLEDSAVYLCASSLPRASGSYEQYFGPGTRLTVT.

The chain uses TRBV9 and TRBJ2-7, with 10 bases lining up with TRBD2. This CDR3 has 16 amino acids. The ends lost 3 bases at V and 5 bases at J; junction bases unmatched: 11. Germline V lookup: CDR1 SGDLS, CDR2 YYNGEE. The CDR3 nucleotides read TGTGCCAGCAGCGGGGCTAGCGGGAGTATTGGAGACGAGCAGTACTTC. Residues: CASSGASGSIGDEQYF.

This chain links TRBV5-1 with TRBJ2-1; D call uncertain. Germline V gene data show CDR1 as SGHRS and CDR2 as YFSETQ. Trimming left V 5 bases short and J 3 bases short, with 12 bases between. The CDR3 is 14 residues long. The DNA of the CDR3 is TGCGCCAGCAGTCCCCGGAAGGGCTACAATGAGCAGTTCTTC. This gives the protein CASSPRKGYNEQFF.

V is TRBV29-1 and J is TRBJ1-2; TRBD1 agrees at 7 bases. This CDR3 comprises 11 residues. The junction had 5 bases not matched to a gene; V was cut back by 5 bases and J by 8 bases. CDR1 SQVTM and CDR2 ANQGSEA come from the germline V gene. The CDR3 coding sequence is TGCAGCGTTCTCCAGGGGGAAGGCTACACCTTC. This gives the protein CSVLQGEGYTF.

The V and J genes are TRBV19 and TRBJ2-7; 7 nucleotides agree with TRBD2. This CDR3 is 14 amino acids long. V was pared by 3 bases and J by 3 bases, with 5 bases of the junction left unmatched. The germline V gene has CDR1 LNHDA and CDR2 SQIVND (reference sequence). The CDR3 sequence: CASSILAANYEQYF. The CDR3 bases are TGTGCCAGTAGTATCCTAGCGGCCAACTACGAGCAGTACTTC.